The 16 T cell receptor beta chains in this list originate from one sample, sequenced in a study of T cell repertoires in cytomegalovirus infection. TCRdb re-derived calls from the reads in MiXCR, one entry per CDR3 protein. The table includes 150,000 to 200,000 distinct CDR3 sequences, around 20% detected once. Source material: PBMCs. The receptors stem from a human donor in good health (CMV status not recorded). Some clones in this sample may be carry-over from other donors' samples.

The chain uses TRBV29-1 and TRBJ2-1; D uncertain. The V and J ends lost 5 bases and 3 bases respectively, with 11 bases between them. This CDR3 region has 13 residues. CDR1 and CDR2 from the germline V gene are SQVTM and ANQGSEA. The chain's CDR3 is CSVSDRNYNEQFF. DNA for the CDR3: TGCAGCGTTAGCGATAGGAACTACAATGAGCAGTTCTTC.

This clonotype was detected a few times. The V call is TRBV27, the J call TRBJ2-5; possible D gene TRBD2, 5 bases. In germline, CDR1 is MNHEY, CDR2 SMNVEV (reference sequence). Trimming took off 4 bases at V and 4 bases at J, with 10 bases between the two ends. This CDR3 spans 13 amino acids. The chain's CDR3 is CASSSRAVETQYF. CDR3 coding DNA: TGTGCCAGCAGTTCGAGAGCGGTAGAGACCCAGTACTTC.

This clonotype came up a few times. The gene calls are TRBV28 and TRBJ2-1; TRBD2 matches at 9 bases. Germline-derived CDR1 and CDR2 are MDHEN and SYDVKM. CDR3 length: 17 residues. With 1 base clipped from V and 0 bases from J, the junction kept 4 bases outside the gene matches. This chain's CDR3 is CASSLFAGGSSYNEQFF. The CDR3 DNA reads as TGTGCCAGCAGTTTATTCGCGGGAGGGAGCTCCTACAATGAGCAGTTCTTC.

A few counts support this clonotype. This chain joins TRBV6-5 and TRBJ2-5, with no clear D. There are 12 residues in the CDR3. Trimming took off 4 bases at V and 5 bases at J, with 8 bases between the two ends. Germline CDR1 reads MNHEY; CDR2 reads SVGAGI. This CDR3 reads CASSSLGETQYF. CDR3 DNA sequence: TGTGCCAGCAGTTCTCTGGGGGAGACCCAGTACTTC.

A remark on this clonotype: This may arise from a read error, as a much more abundant clone is one base away. It is likely a read error, because the conserved phenylalanine at the end of the CDR3 is missing. The gene calls are TRBV7-3 and TRBJ2-1, with 9 bases aligning to TRBD1. Germline V gives CDR1 SGHTA, CDR2 FQGTGA. The J segment lost 1 base and the V segment lost 5 bases, leaving 3 bases of the junction unmatched. This CDR3 is built from 15 residues. The CDR3 spells CASSPDRGSYNEQFL. CDR3 coding DNA: TGTGCCAGCAGCCCCGACAGGGGGTCCTACAATGAGCAGTTCTTG.

CDR3: CASTNRYEQYF. The CDR3 region has the DNA TGTGCCAGCACCAATCGATACGAGCAGTACTTC. V usage is TRBV28 and J usage is TRBJ2-7, with D hard to call. Germline assignment: CDR1 MDHEN and CDR2 SYDVKM. Trimming pared 7 bases from V and 4 bases from J, leaving 8 bases between. The CDR3 runs 11 residues.

This clonotype was observed at least ten times. The chain uses TRBV7-9 and TRBJ2-7; TRBD2 is a possible D gene (6 bases). The CDR3 covers 14 residues. From germline, CDR1 is SEHNR and CDR2 FQNEAQ (reference sequence). The V and J ends lost 6 bases and 3 bases respectively, with 15 bases between them. DNA of the CDR3: TGTGCCAGCAGTTCTCCCGGGAGCGTCTACGAGCAGTACTTC. Encoded protein: CASSSPGSVYEQYF.

This clonotype was seen more than once but under ten times. The J gene is TRBJ2-7, the V gene TRBV4-2; TRBD2 aligns across 8 bases. The CDR3 has 16 residues. The J segment lost 4 bases and the V segment lost 0 bases, leaving 8 bases of the junction unmatched. Germline lookup yields CDR1 LGHNA and CDR2 YNFKEQ. CDR3 residues: CASSQESGGRRYEQYF. Written as DNA, the CDR3 is TGTGCCAGCAGCCAAGAGTCGGGCGGGAGGAGGTACGAGCAGTACTTC.

The V call is TRBV7-2, the J call TRBJ1-2; D is unclear. Trimming pared 7 bases from V and 4 bases from J, leaving 19 bases between. The CDR3 sequence is 15 residues long. Germline V gene data show CDR1 as SGHTA and CDR2 as FQGNSA. Here the CDR3 reads CASTQVDTNVYGYTF. CDR3 nucleotide sequence: TGTGCCAGCACCCAAGTCGACACAAATGTCTATGGCTACACCTTC.

The table lists this clonotype with many counts. The CDR3 DNA reads as TGTGCCAGCAGCCTAACCGGGACAGGGATGGCTGGGGCCAACGTCCTGACTTTC. It encodes CASSLTGTGMAGANVLTF. The rearrangement links TRBV7-2 to TRBJ2-6, with 9 bases matching TRBD1. Germline V gene sequence: CDR1 SGHTA, CDR2 FQGNSA. Unmatched junction bases numbered 10, after V lost 5 bases and J lost 2 bases. This CDR3 comprises 18 residues.

Of note for this clonotype: A clone one base away is much larger, so this may be a read error. The chain is built from TRBV7-2 and TRBJ2-7; TRBD2 is a possible D gene (6 bases). With 6 bases removed from V and 6 bases from J, the gap between germline ends came to 18 bases. In germline, CDR1 is SGHTA, CDR2 FQGNSA. The CDR3 loop spans 14 amino acids. The CDR3, as DNA: TGTGCCAGCAGAGGTGCCACTCGGGGAGGCGAGCAGTACTTC. It codes for CASRGATRGGEQYF.

The rearrangement joins TRBV7-9 to TRBJ1-1; unclear D gene. Trimming left V 7 bases short and J 1 base short, with 16 bases between. Per germline, CDR1 SEHNR and CDR2 FQNEAQ (reference sequence). This CDR3 comprises 15 residues. CDR3 nucleotide sequence: TGTGCCAGCAATTTTAGAGGAGGGAAGAACACTGAAGCTTTCTTT. Translation: CASNFRGGKNTEAFF.

This clonotype was seen only a few times. V and J are TRBV28 and TRBJ1-4, with D possibly matching TRBD1 (5 bases). CDR1 MDHEN and CDR2 SYDVKM come from the germline V gene. This CDR3 region has 15 residues. The V end lost 5 bases, the J end lost 8 bases, and 18 bases lay between the germline ends. CDR3 nucleotides: TGTGCCAGCAGTCTCCTGCAGGGTCTTGGGGAAAAACTGTTTTTT. It translates to CASSLLQGLGEKLFF.

This clonotype was seen repeatedly, ten times or more. The J gene is TRBJ1-3, the V gene TRBV7-3; D remains unclear. V gave up 11 bases and J gave up 0 bases, with 14 bases separating them. The germline V gene encodes CDR1 SGHTA and CDR2 FQGTGA. The CDR3 runs 14 residues. In nucleotides, the CDR3 is TGTGCCGGAATCACGACGGGCTCTGGAAACACCATATATTTT. The encoded protein is CAGITTGSGNTIYF.

At least ten counts were recorded for this clonotype. V is TRBV7-6 and J is TRBJ2-3, with no clear D. Between the trimmed V and J ends, which lost 4 bases and 2 bases, there was a span of 10 bases. The CDR3 runs 14 residues. Germline V lookup: CDR1 SGHVS, CDR2 FNYEAQ. The CDR3: CASSSLPPTDTQYF. Here the CDR3 DNA reads TGTGCCAGCAGCTCTTTGCCCCCCACAGATACGCAGTATTTT.

The table lists this clonotype with a few counts. The V gene is TRBV19, the J gene TRBJ2-2, with 7 bases that match TRBD1. The germline V gene encodes CDR1 LNHDA and CDR2 SQIVND (reference sequence). The CDR3 consists of 15 residues. J was trimmed by 11 bases and V by 5 bases; bases with no gene match: 14. CDR3 amino acids: CASSPKKRGTAELFF. CDR3 coding DNA: TGTGCCAGTAGTCCCAAGAAGAGAGGGACAGCTGAGCTGTTTTTT. The full variable domain, completed using reference TRBV19 and TRBJ2-2, is DGGITQSPKYLFRKEGQNVTLSCEQNLNHDAMYWYRQDPGQGLRLIYYSQIVNDFQKGDIAEGYSVSREKKESFPLTVTSAQKNPTAFYLCASSPKKRGTAELFFGEGSRLTVL.